These T cell receptor beta chains were read from a single sample in a study of T cell therapy after organ transplantation. Their recognized antigens are unknown. Profiled with immunoSEQ multiplex PCR; TCRdb holds only in-frame clones, not every one. The profile shows about 18,000 clones, 65% to 85% of them singletons. The source material was CD8+ T cells from blood, sampled after autologous CMV-specific T cell therapy. The receptor set was obtained from a human patient who had received a solid organ transplant and had CMV disease. Among the T cells, some may be from the graft donor. Each CDR3 is given with its conserved first and last residue. D genes are given only for firm matches. Clone size appears in some rows only: once, few, many, or a class for an expanded clone.

size | D | J | V | CDR3 | DNA
. | . | TRBJ1-5 | TRBV6-1 | CASSRGGPPQPQHF | TGTGCCAGCAGCCGTGGGGGGCCGCCTCAGCCCCAGCATTTT
. | . | TRBJ1-1 | TRBV6-5 | CASSSWDYTDPEAFF | TGTGCCAGCAGTTCCTGGGATTATACGGACCCTGAAGCTTTCTTT
once | . | TRBJ1-2 | TRBV27 | CASSFRSNYGYTF | TGTGCCAGCAGTTTTCGTAGTAACTATGGCTACACCTTC
. | . | TRBJ2-1 | TRBV19 | CASSEGLHSYNEQFF | TGTGCCAGTAGTGAGGGACTCCATTCCTACAATGAGCAGTTCTTC
. | . | TRBJ2-7 | TRBV19 | CASSNSGRSSYEQYF | TGTGCCAGTAGTAACTCGGGGAGAAGCTCCTACGAGCAGTACTTC
. | TRBD1 | TRBJ1-1 | TRBV7-3 | CASSLTGASGEAFF | TGTGCCAGCAGCCTAACAGGGGCCTCTGGTGAAGCTTTCTTT
. | . | TRBJ1-2 | TRBV29-1 | CSVEDYEGYGYTF | TGCAGCGTTGAAGATTACGAGGGCTATGGCTACACCTTC
. | TRBD1 | TRBJ2-7 | TRBV9 | CASSVGGQGYEQYF | TGTGCCAGCAGCGTAGGGGGACAGGGTTACGAGCAGTACTTC
once | TRBD2 | TRBJ2-7 | TRBV27 | CASSWDTSGSSYEQYF | TGTGCCAGCAGTTGGGATACTAGCGGGAGTTCCTACGAGCAGTACTTC
few | TRBD1 | TRBJ2-1 | TRBV5-6 | CASSPGDSVYNEQFF | TGTGCCAGCAGCCCAGGGGACAGCGTTTACAATGAGCAGTTCTTC
. | . | TRBJ1-1 | TRBV5-1 | CASSPLGAEAFF | TGCGCCAGCAGCCCTCTAGGGGCTGAAGCTTTCTTT
. | TRBD2 | TRBJ2-7 | TRBV6-6 | CASSVGGSSYEQYF | TGTGCCAGCAGCGTCGGGGGGTCCTCCTACGAGCAGTACTTC
. | TRBD1 | TRBJ2-3 | TRBV11-2 | CASSWGRTGGTDTQYF | TGTGCCAGCAGTTGGGGAAGAACAGGGGGTACAGATACGCAGTATTTT
. | TRBD1 | TRBJ1-6 | TRBV7-2 | CASSSRGSAYNSPLHF | TGTGCCAGCAGCTCCAGGGGGTCCGCCTATAATTCACCCCTCCACTTT
few | TRBD1 | TRBJ1-2 | TRBV7-8 | CASSTSLGGDTF | TGTGCCAGCAGCACAAGCTTAGGGGGCGACACCTTC
. | . | TRBJ1-2 | TRBV6-1 | CASSEGGSQYGYTF | TGTGCCAGCAGTGAGGGGGGCTCTCAGTATGGCTACACCTTC
. | . | TRBJ1-2 | TRBV4-3 | CASSPRAPNYGYTF | TGCGCCAGCAGCCCCAGGGCGCCAAACTATGGCTACACCTTC
. | TRBD1 | TRBJ1-5 | TRBV6-5 | CASSYGGQSQPQHF | TGTGCCAGCAGTTACGGGGGACAGTCCCAGCCCCAGCATTTT
. | . | TRBJ2-7 | TRBV7-9 | CASSSTQGSDNEQYF | TGTGCCAGCAGCTCGACTCAGGGGTCGGACAACGAGCAGTACTTC
. | . | TRBJ2-1 | TRBV19 | CASSMKGGREQFF | TGTGCCAGTAGTATGAAGGGGGGCCGGGAGCAGTTCTTC
once | . | TRBJ1-5 | TRBV27 | CASSPTQGPYQPQHF | TGTGCCAGCAGTCCGACACAGGGACCCTACCAGCCCCAGCATTTT
. | . | TRBJ1-4 | TRBV7-9 | CASSSDSTNEKLFF | TGTGCCAGCAGCTCCGACAGCACTAATGAAAAACTGTTTTTT
. | TRBD1 | TRBJ2-1 | TRBV27 | CASSSLGTGEYNEQFF | TGTGCCAGCAGTTCCCTCGGGACAGGGGAATACAATGAGCAGTTCTTC
. | . | TRBJ2-7 | TRBV10-2 | CASSESGAGYEQYF | TGCGCCAGCAGTGAGTCGGGGGCTGGCTACGAGCAGTACTTC
. | . | TRBJ2-2 | TRBV4-2 | CASTPHTGELFF | TGTGCCAGCACCCCACACACCGGGGAGCTGTTTTTT
. | . | TRBJ1-2 | TRBV5-6 | CASSPGDSNYGYTF | TGTGCCAGCAGCCCCGGTGACAGTAACTATGGCTACACCTTC
. | TRBD1 | TRBJ1-2 | TRBV18 | CASSPTGGLSGYTF | TGTGCCAGCTCACCAACAGGGGGATTGAGTGGCTACACCTTC
. | TRBD2 | TRBJ2-3 | TRBV19 | CASSMGTSRRDTQYF | TGTGCCAGTAGTATGGGGACTAGTAGGCGGGATACGCAGTATTTT
few | TRBD2 | TRBJ2-1 | TRBV27 | CASSLGGDEQFF | TGTGCCAGCAGTTTGGGAGGGGATGAGCAGTTCTTC
. | . | TRBJ1-1 | TRBV5-1 | CASSFSTANTEAFF | TGCGCCAGCAGCTTCTCGACGGCGAACACTGAAGCTTTCTTT
. | . | TRBJ1-5 | TRBV6-6 | CASSYSLGVNQPQHF | TGTGCCAGCAGTTACTCGTTGGGGGTGAATCAGCCCCAGCATTTT
. | TRBD1 | TRBJ1-1 | TRBV9 | CASSGGQSGAFF | TGTGCCAGCAGCGGGGGACAGTCCGGTGCTTTCTTT
. | . | TRBJ2-1 | TRBV7-9 | CASSAHFNEQFF | TGTGCCAGCAGCGCCCACTTCAATGAGCAGTTCTTC
. | . | TRBJ2-3 | TRBV10-3 | CAISESGPTITDTQYF | TGTGCCATCAGTGAGTCGGGTCCTACCATCACAGATACGCAGTATTTT
few | TRBD1 | TRBJ1-2 | TRBV19 | CASQTFTGGYGYTF | TGTGCCAGTCAAACCTTTACAGGGGGGTATGGCTACACCTTC
. | . | TRBJ1-1 | TRBV2 | CASSESNSENTEAFF | TGTGCCAGCAGTGAATCGAACAGCGAGAACACTGAAGCTTTCTTT
. | . | TRBJ2-5 | TRBV6-6 | CASIYLETQYF | TGTGCCAGCATTTACTTGGAGACCCAGTACTTC
. | . | TRBJ2-2 | TRBV6-5 | CASRQNTGELFF | TGTGCCAGCCGGCAGAACACCGGGGAGCTGTTTTTT
. | TRBD1 | TRBJ2-7 | TRBV30 | CAWGQGPYEQYF | TGTGCCTGGGGACAGGGGCCCTACGAGCAGTACTTC
medium-sized | TRBD1 | TRBJ2-2 | TRBV15 | CATSPRTGETGELFF | TGTGCCACCAGCCCCAGGACAGGGGAGACCGGGGAGCTGTTTTTT
few | . | TRBJ2-7 | TRBV7-8 | CASSLGGLSYEQYF | TGTGCCAGCAGCCTGGGGGGCCTCTCCTACGAGCAGTACTTC
. | . | TRBJ1-5 | TRBV6-1 | CASSEWVGGSNQPQHF | TGTGCCAGCAGTGAATGGGTAGGGGGTAGCAATCAGCCCCAGCATTTT
. | TRBD2 | TRBJ2-3 | TRBV14 | CASSQATSGARWGTDTQYF | TGTGCCAGCAGCCAAGCTACTAGCGGCGCCAGGTGGGGCACAGATACGCAGTATTTT
. | TRBD2 | TRBJ2-1 | TRBV7-8 | CASSLDRMGSGGHHNEQFF | TGTGCCAGCAGCTTAGATCGGATGGGTAGCGGGGGGCACCACAATGAGCAGTTCTTC
. | . | TRBJ1-4 | TRBV28 | CASSYFGATNEKLFF | TGTGCCAGCAGTTACTTCGGAGCAACTAATGAAAAACTGTTTTTT
. | . | TRBJ2-2 | TRBV11-2 | CASSHGREGELFF | TGTGCCAGCAGCCACGGCAGAGAAGGGGAGCTGTTTTTT
. | TRBD2 | TRBJ2-1 | TRBV5-1 | CASSLGGSRDEQFF | TGCGCCAGCAGCTTGGGCGGGAGTAGGGATGAGCAGTTCTTC
. | TRBD1 | TRBJ1-2 | TRBV2 | CASSESPGQGLATF | TGTGCCAGCAGTGAAAGCCCGGGACAGGGGCTCGCCACCTTC